A single sample gave rise to the 15 T cell receptor beta chains below, sequenced in a study of blood T cell repertoires in COVID-19. Data came from immunoSEQ multiplex PCR; TCRdb stores just in-frame clones and leaves some out. This sample has 330,000 or so clones, with over 70% found just once. Sequencing used PBMCs or T cells enriched from blood (not recorded which). These receptors all stem from a man aged 25 to 45 who had recovered from COVID-19.

The rearrangement links TRBV2 to TRBJ2-3, with TRBD2 matching over 9 bases. Germline assignment: CDR1 SNHLY and CDR2 FYNNEI. The CDR3 contains 14 residues. Trimming removed 6 bases from V and 5 bases from J; junction bases left unmatched: 6. The CDR3 reads CASSLSGGGDTQYF. In DNA form, the CDR3 reads TGTGCCAGCAGCCTTAGCGGGGGAGGAGATACGCAGTATTTT.

This chain links TRBV10-1 with TRBJ1-2; the match to TRBD1 covers 9 bases. The junction had 7 bases not matched to a gene; V was cut back by 0 bases and J by 5 bases. The CDR3 covers 16 residues. Germline CDR1 reads WNHNN; CDR2 reads SYGVQD (reference sequence). Written as DNA, the CDR3 is TGCGCCAGCAGTGAGTCAGGGGGACAGGGCAAATATGGCTACACCTTC. Its translation is CASSESGGQGKYGYTF.

The rearrangement links TRBV5-1 to TRBJ1-5, with D perhaps TRBD1 (5 bases). Germline lookup yields CDR1 SGHRS and CDR2 YFSETQ. The CDR3 covers 13 residues. The V gene lost 1 base and the J gene lost 7 bases, with 9 bases spanning the gap. The CDR3 loop reads CASSLQGNQPQHF. The CDR3 nucleotides read TGCGCCAGCAGCTTGCAGGGTAACCAGCCCCAGCATTTT.

The chain recombines TRBV3-1 (or the pseudogene TRBV3-2) with TRBJ1-2; D not resolved. The germline gives CDR1 LGHDT, CDR2 YNNKEL (reference sequence). V was cut by 4 bases and J by 4 bases, with 7 bases left in between. The CDR3 has 12 amino acids. The CDR3 coding sequence is TGTGCCAGCAGCCCATCCAGCTATGGCTACACCTTC. Translated: CASSPSSYGYTF.

The chain joins TRBV19 to TRBJ1-2, with 9 bases lining up with TRBD1. The CDR3 runs to 17 residues. The V gene's germline CDR1 is LNHDA and CDR2 SQIVND (reference sequence). After removal of 5 bases from V and 1 base from J, the junction contained 11 bases not matched to a gene. In DNA form, the CDR3 reads TGTGCCAGTAGTCAAATAACGGACAGGGGAGATAACTATGGCTACACCTTC. This translates into CASSQITDRGDNYGYTF.

A remark on this clone: Other nucleotide sequences in the sample specify the same CDR3. The chain has TRBV28 and TRBJ1-2, with no clear D. The CDR3 runs to 12 residues. The ends were cut back, 2 bases at V and 8 bases at J, with 9 bases in the middle. CDR1 and CDR2 (germline): MDHEN, SYDVKM. CDR3 region: CASSLGTGGYTF. The DNA for the CDR3 is TGTGCCAGCAGTTTAGGAACGGGAGGCTACACCTTC.

This clone was counted a few times. This chain uses TRBV28 with TRBJ1-4; D ambiguous. The germline CDR1 and CDR2 sequences are MDHEN and SYDVKM. There are 14 residues in the CDR3. Trimming cost V 3 bases and J 4 bases, with 9 bases left between them. CDR3 in amino acids: CASSLFRRNEKLFF. Here the CDR3 DNA reads TGTGCCAGCAGTTTGTTCAGGCGTAATGAAAAACTGTTTTTT.

The rearrangement joins TRBV18 to TRBJ1-2, with D possibly matching TRBD1 (6 bases). The V gene's germline CDR1 is KGHSH and CDR2 LQKENI. The V and J ends lost 6 bases and 5 bases respectively, with 16 bases between them. This CDR3 region has 14 residues. CDR3 bases: TGTGCCAGCTCCGGGGACACGACCGGTTATGGCTACACCTTC. Protein sequence: CASSGDTTGYGYTF.

The J gene is TRBJ2-5, the V gene TRBV19; 13 bases line up with TRBD2. The CDR3 has 17 residues. In germline, CDR1 is LNHDA, CDR2 SQIVND (reference sequence). With 5 bases clipped from V and 5 bases from J, the junction kept 11 bases outside the gene matches. Here the CDR3 reads CASSPKQLAGGKETQYF. The CDR3 region has the DNA TGTGCCAGTAGTCCTAAACAACTAGCGGGGGGGAAGGAGACCCAGTACTTC.

The chain uses TRBV5-1 and TRBJ2-3; 7 bases map to TRBD2. The CDR3 is 15 amino acids. CDR1 SGHRS and CDR2 YFSETQ come from the germline V gene. V was pared by 6 bases and J by 3 bases, with 10 bases of the junction left unmatched. CDR3 residues: CASNQGGRGTDTQYF. The DNA of the CDR3 is TGCGCCAGCAACCAGGGAGGGAGGGGAACAGATACGCAGTATTTT.

This chain connects TRBV28 to TRBJ2-5; tentative D call: TRBD1 (5 bases). This CDR3 has 14 residues. Trimming left V 7 bases short and J 1 base short, with 13 bases between. Germline V gene data show CDR1 as MDHEN and CDR2 as SYDVKM. The CDR3 reads CASTRRQTQETQYF. The CDR3 coding sequence is TGTGCCAGCACCCGCCGACAGACCCAAGAGACCCAGTACTTC.

CDR3 nucleotides: TGCGCCAGCAGCTTTGGCAGCTCCTACGAGCAGTACTTC. Translating gives CASSFGSSYEQYF. The V gene is TRBV5-1, the J gene TRBJ2-7; D remains ambiguous. The CDR3 has 13 residues. The V gene's germline CDR1 is SGHRS and CDR2 YFSETQ. With 2 bases removed from V and 0 bases from J, the gap between germline ends came to 6 bases.

This chain's CDR3 is CAWSARGLGSEKLFF. CDR3 nucleotides: TGTGCCTGGAGTGCCCGAGGCTTAGGATCTGAAAAACTGTTTTTT. V and J are TRBV30 and TRBJ1-4; no clear D gene. Germline-derived CDR1 and CDR2 are GTSNPN and SVGIG (reference sequence). The CDR3 is 15 residues long. With 1 base removed from V and 7 bases from J, the gap between germline ends came to 16 bases.

V usage is TRBV2 and J usage is TRBJ2-6, with a weak D call TRBD1 (5 bases). The CDR3 has 15 amino acids. Germline CDR1 and CDR2: SNHLY and FYNNEI. V lost 6 bases and J 0 bases, leaving 9 bases between the germline ends. The CDR3 protein is CASRRDSSGANVLTF. The CDR3 DNA is TGTGCCAGCAGGCGCGACAGCTCTGGGGCCAACGTCCTGACTTTC.

This clone came up once. The rearrangement links TRBV18 to TRBJ1-1; D unresolved. Germline CDR1 is KGHSH and CDR2 is LQKENI. The CDR3 spans 14 residues. Trimming removed 2 bases at V and 3 bases at J, with 10 bases between. CDR3 nucleotide sequence: TGTGCCAGCTCACCAGGACCCGGGGACACTGAAGCTTTCTTT. Encoded protein: CASSPGPGDTEAFF.